These T cell receptor beta chains were read from a single sample in a study of spatial heterogeneity in lung cancer. MiXCR was run by TCRdb on the 5' RACE reads, yielding one entry per CDR3 protein. The sample carries 85,000 to 100,000 distinct CDR3 sequences, more than 10% recorded once. The source was PBMCs, collected at surgery. The source is a male donor with early-stage non-small cell lung cancer. Both conserved end residues are part of each CDR3. The D gene is left open where the match is weak. A clone size is listed for some rows: how often the clone was seen (once, few, many), or a class if it is expanded.

TRBJ2-2	few	-	TRBV21-1	CASSKTAGSGTGELFF	TGTGCCAGCAGCAAAACGGCAGGGAGTGGGACCGGGGAGCTGTTTTTT
TRBJ2-1	many	TRBD2	TRBV7-2	CASSPPGGYNEQFF	TGTGCCAGCAGCCCCCCGGGGGGCTACAATGAGCAGTTCTTC
TRBJ2-3	few	-	TRBV7-2	CASTSADTQYF	TGTGCCAGCACTTCGGCAGATACGCAGTATTTT
TRBJ1-3	-	-	TRBV18	CASSPIGSSGNTIYF	TGTGCCAGCTCACCGATTGGGAGCTCTGGAAACACCATATATTTT
TRBJ2-7	many	-	TRBV7-9	CASSLKWGPTYEQYF	TGTGCCAGCAGCTTAAAGTGGGGGCCGACCTACGAGCAGTACTTC
TRBJ1-4	-	-	TRBV7-8	CASSPWGTSNEKLFF	TGTGCCAGCAGCCCCTGGGGGACCTCTAATGAAAAACTGTTTTTT
TRBJ1-1	-	-	TRBV28	CASNGGGGGNTEAFF	TGTGCCAGCAACGGGGGGGGCGGCGGGAACACTGAAGCTTTCTTT
TRBJ1-3	few	-	TRBV4-1	CASSQTPGQLSGNTIYF	TGTGCCAGCAGCCAAACCCCTGGACAGCTCTCTGGAAACACCATATATTTT
TRBJ2-5	few	-	TRBV28	CASSGRDTGTQYF	TGTGCCAGCAGTGGCAGAGACACGGGGACCCAGTACTTC
TRBJ2-1	-	-	TRBV6-2/TRBV6-3	CASLEYNEQFF	TGTGCCAGCCTAGAATACAATGAGCAGTTCTTC
TRBJ2-5	few	TRBD2	TRBV7-2	CASSPGTTLREAQYF	TGTGCCAGCAGCCCAGGGACTACCCTAAGAGAGGCCCAGTACTTC
TRBJ2-7	few	-	TRBV18	CASSPLDLQGEQYF	TGTGCCAGCTCACCACTCGATCTGCAAGGCGAGCAGTACTTC
TRBJ2-7	-	-	TRBV6-1	CASSETRLGMYF	TGTGCCAGCAGTGAAACAAGACTCGGAATGTACTTC
TRBJ2-7	few	-	TRBV10-3	CAIMEGAYEQYF	TGTGCCATCATGGAGGGGGCCTACGAGCAGTACTTC
TRBJ2-7	many	-	TRBV28	CASSSSQRPSYEQYF	TGTGCCAGCAGTAGCTCACAGCGCCCGTCCTACGAGCAGTACTTC
TRBJ1-5	-	-	TRBV19	CASNRGEGNQPQHF	TGTGCCAGTAACCGGGGCGAGGGCAATCAGCCCCAGCATTTT
TRBJ1-2	-	-	TRBV20-1	CSARDASNYGYTF	TGCAGTGCTAGAGACGCCAGCAACTATGGCTACACCTTC
TRBJ2-1	many	TRBD1	TRBV5-6	CASSPLSGTAIYNEQFF	TGTGCCAGCAGCCCCTTATCCGGGACAGCGATCTACAATGAGCAGTTCTTC
TRBJ1-2	-	-	TRBV7-2	CASGLRTVDGYTF	TGTGCCAGCGGCCTGAGGACGGTTGATGGCTACACCTTC
TRBJ2-7	many	-	TRBV20-1	CSAWTGEQYF	TGCAGTGCGTGGACTGGCGAGCAGTACTTC
TRBJ1-3	few	-	TRBV9	CASSVAGAGNTIYF	TGTGCCAGCAGCGTAGCTGGAGCTGGAAACACCATATATTTT
TRBJ2-7	few	TRBD2	TRBV6-5	CASSKPGLAGPEQYF	TGTGCCAGCAGTAAGCCGGGACTAGCGGGACCCGAGCAGTACTTC
TRBJ2-7	many	-	TRBV29-1	CSVEADRAYEQYF	TGCAGCGTTGAAGCGGACAGAGCCTACGAGCAGTACTTC
TRBJ2-1	many	TRBD2	TRBV7-6	CASSSGLELGEQFF	TGTGCCAGCAGCTCGGGACTAGAGTTAGGTGAGCAGTTCTTC
TRBJ2-7	many	-	TRBV10-3	CAISGTARGSYEQYF	TGTGCCATCAGTGGGACAGCGAGGGGCTCCTACGAGCAGTACTTC
TRBJ2-2	-	TRBD2	TRBV6-1	CASSDSPGRVNTGELFF	TGTGCCAGCAGTGACTCTCCGGGGAGGGTCAACACCGGGGAGCTGTTTTTT
TRBJ1-5	-	TRBD1	TRBV5-1	CASSARDRGYQPQHF	TGCGCCAGCAGCGCCCGGGACAGGGGTTATCAGCCCCAGCATTTT
TRBJ2-3	few	TRBD1	TRBV7-9	CASSTAQGTQYF	TGTGCCAGCAGCACCGCACAGGGGACGCAGTATTTT
TRBJ1-2	-	TRBD1	TRBV5-1	CASSPGQGRHGYTF	TGCGCCAGCAGCCCGGGACAGGGAAGACATGGCTACACCTTC
TRBJ1-4	few	-	TRBV2	CASMGGGPEKLFF	TGTGCCAGCATGGGTGGAGGACCCGAAAAACTGTTTTTT
TRBJ2-7	few	TRBD1	TRBV20-1	CSAPTGREQYF	TGCAGTGCTCCGACAGGGCGGGAGCAGTACTTC
TRBJ1-4	-	TRBD1	TRBV7-2	CASSISGTGGSEKLFF	TGTGCCAGCAGCATATCCGGGACAGGGGGAAGCGAAAAACTGTTTTTT
TRBJ2-4	few	-	TRBV20-1	CSGTTSGKNIQYF	TGCAGTGGCACGACTTCCGGAAAAAACATTCAGTACTTC
TRBJ1-6	many	-	TRBV2	CASSPRPGSPLHF	TGTGCCAGCAGTCCTAGGCCGGGTTCACCCCTCCACTTT
TRBJ1-4	-	TRBD1	TRBV28	CASSRDRGLNEKLFF	TGTGCCAGCAGCCGGGACAGGGGGCTTAATGAAAAACTGTTTTTT
TRBJ2-2	few	-	TRBV28	CASKLGAGHTGELFF	TGTGCCAGCAAGTTGGGGGCAGGGCACACCGGGGAGCTGTTTTTT
TRBJ2-7	few	TRBD1	TRBV10-3	CAIGQASLLSYEQYF	TGTGCCATCGGACAGGCAAGCCTACTCTCCTACGAGCAGTACTTC
TRBJ2-5	few	TRBD2	TRBV4-3	CASSQDVAGDPWAQYF	TGCGCCAGCAGCCAAGATGTAGCGGGGGACCCCTGGGCCCAGTACTTC
TRBJ2-7	-	TRBD2	TRBV7-2	CASSPGTSGRSYEQYF	TGTGCCAGCAGCCCTGGGACTAGCGGGCGATCCTACGAGCAGTACTTC
TRBJ2-4	-	TRBD1	TRBV12-3/TRBV12-4	CASSRQGNNIQYF	TGTGCCAGCAGTCGACAGGGGAACAACATTCAGTACTTC
TRBJ2-7	-	-	TRBV14	CASSRSPQEQYF	TGTGCCAGCAGCCGATCCCCCCAAGAGCAGTACTTC
TRBJ2-1	few	-	TRBV6-4	CASSAEMWGNEQFF	TGTGCCAGCAGTGCAGAGATGTGGGGTAATGAGCAGTTCTTC
TRBJ1-1	few	-	TRBV7-3	CASSPGRNWNTEAFF	TGTGCCAGCAGCCCTGGGCGGAATTGGAACACTGAAGCTTTCTTT
TRBJ2-2	few	TRBD1	TRBV27	CASSLWDRTTGELFF	TGTGCCAGCAGTTTATGGGACAGGACTACCGGGGAGCTGTTTTTT
TRBJ2-1	many	-	TRBV7-2	CASSFRRAYNEQFF	TGTGCCAGCAGCTTTAGGAGGGCCTACAATGAGCAGTTCTTC
TRBJ2-7	-	TRBD2	TRBV7-3	CARSSKTSGAYEQYF	TGTGCCCGCAGCTCCAAGACTAGCGGGGCCTACGAGCAGTACTTC
TRBJ2-3	-	TRBD2	TRBV4-3	CASSQDSSGATDTQYF	TGCGCCAGCAGCCAAGATTCTAGCGGGGCCACAGATACGCAGTATTTT
TRBJ2-7	many	-	TRBV30	CACIQTRSYEQYF	TGTGCCTGCATCCAAACCCGTTCCTACGAGCAGTACTTC
TRBJ2-4	-	TRBD2	TRBV11-2	CASSLHGGDGDIQYF	TGTGCCAGCAGCTTACACGGGGGGGACGGGGACATTCAGTACTTC
TRBJ2-5	-	TRBD1	TRBV2	CASNEQGQETQYF	TGTGCCAGCAACGAACAGGGGCAAGAGACCCAGTACTTC
TRBJ2-4	few	TRBD1	TRBV2	CASSERTGGEDIQYF	TGTGCCAGCAGTGAAAGGACAGGGGGGGAGGACATTCAGTACTTC